The entry below gives a single TCR beta chain sequence along with its context. The sample's treatment: 15 to 20 received Ad26.COV2.S at low or high dose, single or two shots; 5 received placebo; per-sample allocation not given. After the first vaccine or placebo injection, samples were drawn on day 63. In Boston, an adult donor aged 18-55 years took part. This vaccine is an Ad26 vector that expresses the Wuhan-strain SARS-CoV-2 spike. This specimen comes from a study of Ad26.COV2.S vaccination and SARS-CoV-2 variants. Study as a whole: Enrolled in COV1001, the donor was in the Ad26.COV2.S trial arm, which received the vaccine. Once, or twice with 56 days between doses, Ad26.COV2.S was given intramuscularly.

TCRdb's copy holds only in-frame clones and misses some; the assay was immunoSEQ multiplex PCR. This repertoire shows approximately 480,000 clones, approximately 90% found once; its top ten account for more than 10%. This TCR derives from a person aged 18-60 years who received the Ad26.COV2.S COVID-19 vaccine or a placebo. Sequencing used peripheral blood, obtained in a trial of Ad26.COV2.S vaccine versus placebo.

The CDR3 region is CASSPGAETQYF. The CDR3 DNA follows: TGTGCCAGCAGTCCGGGGGCAGAGACCCAGTACTTC. V usage is TRBV6-5 and J usage is TRBJ2-5; the D gene could be TRBD1 or TRBD2 (6 bases each). The CDR3 has 12 residues. The V end was cut by 5 bases, the J end by 4 bases, with 8 bases between. Germline V CDR1 and CDR2: MNHEY, SVGAGI.